A single sample gave rise to the 16 T cell receptor beta chains below, sequenced in a study of vaccination effects on CD4 cells after COVID-19. Before sequencing took place, the ViraFEST assay used viral peptide pools to expand antigen-specific CD4+ T cells. With approximately ten days of culture completed, CD4+ T cells were isolated. Each vaccine recipient was nucleocapsid antibody negative and had no prior SARS-CoV-2 infection. Sequenced by immunoSEQ multiplex PCR; TCRdb stores in-frame clones only, minus some. The sample holds approximately 25,000 clones; roughly 70% are singletons and the top ten take about 20%. Antigen specificity for these receptors is unknown. Sequencing was performed on CD4+ T cells from PBMCs cultured with HCoV-NL63 spike peptides, taken before COVID-19 vaccination. All receptors come from a human donor who received a COVID-19 vaccine.

The J gene is TRBJ1-2, the V gene TRBV4-1; D gene unclear. CDR1 and CDR2 (germline): MGHRA, YSYEKL. The CDR3 covers 14 residues. V was cut by 4 bases and J by 3 bases, with 12 bases left in between. The CDR3 DNA is TGCGCCAGCAGCCCCCTCTGGGAGGACTATGGCTACACCTTC. Amino acids: CASSPLWEDYGYTF.

The genes are TRBV7-2 and TRBJ1-2; D ambiguous. Germline CDR1 SGHTA, CDR2 FQGNSA. Trimming shortened V by 1 base and J by 6 bases, and 9 bases separated the two germline ends. This CDR3 spans 13 amino acids. The CDR3 DNA sequence: TGTGCCAGCAGCTTAGGGGTTGGGGATGGCTACACCTTC. Amino acid sequence: CASSLGVGDGYTF.

V and J are TRBV13 and TRBJ2-2; perhaps TRBD1 as D (5 bases). The V end was cut by 2 bases, the J end by 4 bases, with 5 bases between. Germline V gene sequence: CDR1 PRHDT, CDR2 FYEKMQ (reference sequence). The CDR3 contains 13 residues. The CDR3 sequence is CASSLQGTGELFF. CDR3 nucleotides: TGTGCCAGCAGCTTACAGGGCACCGGGGAGCTGTTTTTT.

The chain has TRBV5-6 and TRBJ2-7, with 11 bases matching TRBD1. CDR1 SGHDT and CDR2 YYEEEE come from the germline V gene. Trimming cost V 4 bases and J 3 bases; bases outside gene matches: 9. The CDR3 length is 16 residues. The CDR3 region is CASSPTGTGGFYEQYF. CDR3 coding DNA: TGTGCCAGCAGCCCCACCGGGACAGGGGGGTTCTACGAGCAGTACTTC.

J is TRBJ1-6 and V is TRBV5-1; unclear D gene. This CDR3 has 13 residues. Germline CDR1 SGHRS, CDR2 YFSETQ. V lost 3 bases, J lost 7 bases, and 8 bases lay in between. The CDR3 is CASSSGPNSPLHF. CDR3 DNA sequence: TGCGCCAGCAGCTCCGGGCCGAATTCACCCCTCCACTTT.

This clone appeared once. The gene calls are TRBV10-3 and TRBJ1-1; D gene ambiguous. Germline lookup yields CDR1 ENHRY and CDR2 SYGVKD. Between the trimmed V and J ends, which lost 5 bases and 0 bases, there was a span of 10 bases. CDR3 length: 14 amino acids. In DNA, the CDR3 is TGTGCCATCAGTCGGACGGGGATGAACACTGAAGCTTTCTTT. Translation: CAISRTGMNTEAFF.

The chain has TRBV19 and TRBJ1-2, with D possibly TRBD1 on 5 matching bases. Trimming pared 7 bases from V and 4 bases from J, leaving 13 bases between. There are 13 residues in the CDR3. Germline-derived CDR1 and CDR2 are LNHDA and SQIVND (reference sequence). The chain's CDR3 is CASNGGTPYGYTF. DNA for the CDR3: TGTGCCAGTAATGGGGGGACTCCCTATGGCTACACCTTC.

This clone was picked up a small number of times. The chain links TRBV7-2 to TRBJ1-2, with TRBD1 identical over 7 bases. This CDR3 region has 14 residues. Looked up from germline, CDR1 is SGHTA and CDR2 is FQGNSA. The ends lost 5 bases at V and 14 bases at J; junction bases unmatched: 17. The CDR3 loop is CASSPDRAPPLVTF. In DNA, the CDR3 is TGTGCCAGCAGCCCCGACAGGGCCCCTCCCCTAGTAACCTTC.

This clone was picked up a small number of times. V and J are TRBV4-1 and TRBJ1-6; 11 nucleotides match TRBD1. The germline CDR1 and CDR2 sequences are MGHRA and YSYEKL. This CDR3 spans 16 amino acids. V shed 4 bases and J 10 bases; nucleotides not matched to a gene: 9. CDR3 nucleotide sequence: TGCGCCAGCAGCCCTCCCAGGACAGGGGGCCGGTCACCCCTCCACTTT. Its protein is CASSPPRTGGRSPLHF.

The chain joins TRBV11-2 to TRBJ1-1; D uncertain. V was trimmed by 5 bases and J by 3 bases, leaving 13 bases between them. The CDR3 totals 14 residues. CDR1 and CDR2 (germline): SGHAT, FQNNGV. CDR3 sequence: CASSARFWDTEAFF. For the CDR3, the DNA is TGTGCCAGCAGCGCCAGGTTCTGGGACACTGAAGCTTTCTTT.

This chain uses TRBV24-1 with TRBJ2-3, with 10 bases fitting TRBD2. Germline assignment: CDR1 KGHDR and CDR2 SFDVKD. This CDR3 is 15 amino acids long. The junction had 5 bases not matched to a gene; V was cut back by 7 bases and J by 2 bases. The CDR3 reads CATSDGLAVTDTQYF. The CDR3 DNA sequence: TGTGCCACCAGCGACGGACTAGCGGTCACAGATACGCAGTATTTT.

This clone has just a few counts. The chain recombines TRBV20-1 with TRBJ1-2; D is perhaps TRBD1 (6 bases). V lost 8 bases and J 8 bases, leaving 12 bases between the germline ends. The CDR3 is 10 residues long. The germline gives CDR1 DFQATT, CDR2 SNEGSKA (reference sequence). The CDR3 is CSPTGQGYTF. The CDR3 DNA is TGCAGTCCAACAGGGCAAGGCTACACCTTC.

The V and J genes are TRBV19 and TRBJ1-2, with 10 bases fitting TRBD1. Germline CDR1 reads LNHDA; CDR2 reads SQIVND (reference sequence). The CDR3 totals 14 residues. V was clipped by 4 bases and J by 4 bases; unmatched bases: 3. The DNA of the CDR3 is TGTGCCAGTAGTACGACAGGGGGCGGCTATGGCTACACCTTC. This codes for CASSTTGGGYGYTF.

This rearrangement joins TRBV7-2 to TRBJ1-4, with D uncertain. V was clipped by 1 base and J by 4 bases, with 10 bases between them. Germline CDR1 SGHTA, CDR2 FQGNSA. The CDR3 runs to 15 residues. CDR3 region: CASSLDRPHNEKLFF. The CDR3 DNA is TGTGCCAGCAGCTTAGATCGACCGCATAATGAAAAACTGTTTTTT.

The V and J genes are TRBV27 and TRBJ1-2; TRBD1 matches 8 bases. Germline CDR1 is MNHEY and CDR2 is SMNVEV (reference sequence). CDR3 length equals 17 residues. J gave up 1 base and V 5 bases, and 12 bases lay outside the gene matches. CDR3 nucleotide sequence: TGTGCCAGCAGTACGCTGGGACAGGCGACCCGTAACTATGGCTACACCTTC. This translates into CASSTLGQATRNYGYTF.

This chain links TRBV15 with TRBJ1-3, with D perhaps TRBD1 (6 bases). V was trimmed by 1 base and J by 0 bases, leaving 7 bases between them. The length of the CDR3 is 15 residues. The germline V gene has CDR1 LNHNV and CDR2 YYDKDF (reference sequence). The CDR3 reads CATSRGDISGNTIYF. The CDR3 nucleotides are TGTGCCACCAGCAGAGGGGACATCTCTGGAAACACCATATATTTT.